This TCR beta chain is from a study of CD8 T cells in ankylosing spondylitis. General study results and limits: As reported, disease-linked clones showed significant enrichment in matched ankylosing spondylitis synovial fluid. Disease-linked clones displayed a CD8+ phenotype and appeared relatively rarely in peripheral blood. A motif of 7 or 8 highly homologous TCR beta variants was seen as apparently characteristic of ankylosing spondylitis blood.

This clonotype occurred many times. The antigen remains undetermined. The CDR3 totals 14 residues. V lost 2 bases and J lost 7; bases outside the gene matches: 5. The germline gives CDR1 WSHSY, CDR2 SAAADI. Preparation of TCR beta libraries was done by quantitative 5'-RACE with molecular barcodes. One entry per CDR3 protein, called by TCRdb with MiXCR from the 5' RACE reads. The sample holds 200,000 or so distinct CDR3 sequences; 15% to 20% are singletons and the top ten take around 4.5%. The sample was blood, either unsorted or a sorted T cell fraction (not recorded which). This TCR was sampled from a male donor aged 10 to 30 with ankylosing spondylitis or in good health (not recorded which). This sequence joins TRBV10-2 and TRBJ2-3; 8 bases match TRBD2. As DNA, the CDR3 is TGCGCCAGCAGTGAGCTAGCGGGCGTTCATACGCAGTATTTT. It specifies CASSELAGVHTQYF.